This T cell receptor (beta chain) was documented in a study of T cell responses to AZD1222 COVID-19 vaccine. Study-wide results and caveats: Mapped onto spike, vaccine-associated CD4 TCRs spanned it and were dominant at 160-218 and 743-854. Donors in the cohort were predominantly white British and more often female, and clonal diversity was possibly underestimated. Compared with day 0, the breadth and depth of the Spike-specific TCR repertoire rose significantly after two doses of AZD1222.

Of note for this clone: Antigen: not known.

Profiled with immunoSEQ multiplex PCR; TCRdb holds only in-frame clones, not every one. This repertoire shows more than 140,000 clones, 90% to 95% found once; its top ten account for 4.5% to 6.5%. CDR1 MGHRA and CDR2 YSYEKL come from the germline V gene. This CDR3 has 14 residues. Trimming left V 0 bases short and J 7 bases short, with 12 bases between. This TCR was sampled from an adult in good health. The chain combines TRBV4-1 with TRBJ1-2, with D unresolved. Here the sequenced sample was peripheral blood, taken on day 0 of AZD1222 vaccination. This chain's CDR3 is CASSQDKGWGGYTF. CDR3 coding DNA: TGCGCCAGCAGCCAAGATAAGGGTTGGGGTGGCTACACCTTC.